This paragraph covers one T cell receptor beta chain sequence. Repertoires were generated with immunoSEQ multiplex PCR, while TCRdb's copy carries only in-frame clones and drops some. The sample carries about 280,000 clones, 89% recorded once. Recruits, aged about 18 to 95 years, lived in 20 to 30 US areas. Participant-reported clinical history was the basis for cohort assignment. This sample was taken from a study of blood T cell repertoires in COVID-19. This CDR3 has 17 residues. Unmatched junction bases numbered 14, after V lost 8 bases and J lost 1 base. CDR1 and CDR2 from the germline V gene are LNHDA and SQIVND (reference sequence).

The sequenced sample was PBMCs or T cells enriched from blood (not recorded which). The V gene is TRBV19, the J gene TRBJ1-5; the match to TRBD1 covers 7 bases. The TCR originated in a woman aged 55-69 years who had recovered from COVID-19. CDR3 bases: TGTGCCAGTTGGACAGGAGGCGGTTATCGAAGCAATCAGCCCCAGCATTTT. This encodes CASWTGGGYRSNQPQHF. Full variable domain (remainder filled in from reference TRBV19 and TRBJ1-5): DGGITQSPKYLFRKEGQNVTLSCEQNLNHDAMYWYRQDPGQGLRLIYYSQIVNDFQKGDIAEGYSVSREKKESFPLTVTSAQKNPTAFYLCASWTGGGYRSNQPQHFGDGTRLSIL.